This T cell receptor beta chain was sequenced in a study of blood T cell repertoires in COVID-19. Study context: PBMCs, B-cell-depleted T cells, or T cells provided the cDNA or gDNA that made up the material.

Trimming took 9 bases from V and 8 from J, leaving 14 bases between them. The CDR3 runs to 13 residues. Germline V CDR1 and CDR2: MNHEY, SVGAGI. Sequenced by immunoSEQ multiplex PCR; TCRdb stores in-frame clones only, minus some. The sample contains about 68,000 clones, over 70% of which appear only once. The sequence was collected from a human donor in a cohort sampled during active COVID-19. Sequencing input: peripheral blood. The chain joins TRBV6-5 to TRBJ1-6; D gene ambiguous. Written as DNA, the CDR3 is TGTGCCAGTAAAACCCAACGGGATTCACCCCTCCACTTT. This encodes CASKTQRDSPLHF.